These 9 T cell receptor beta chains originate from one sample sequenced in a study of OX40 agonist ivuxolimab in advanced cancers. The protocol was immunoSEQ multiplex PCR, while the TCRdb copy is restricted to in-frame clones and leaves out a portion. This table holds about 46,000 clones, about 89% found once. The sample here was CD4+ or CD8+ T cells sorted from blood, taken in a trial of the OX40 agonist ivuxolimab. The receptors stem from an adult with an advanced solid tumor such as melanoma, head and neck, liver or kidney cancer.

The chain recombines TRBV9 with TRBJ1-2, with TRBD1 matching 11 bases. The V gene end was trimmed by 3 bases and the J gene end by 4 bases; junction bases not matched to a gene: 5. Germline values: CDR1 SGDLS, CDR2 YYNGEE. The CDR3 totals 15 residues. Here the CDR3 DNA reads TGTGCCAGCAGCGACGGACAGGGGGCCTTCTATGGCTACACCTTC. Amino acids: CASSDGQGAFYGYTF.

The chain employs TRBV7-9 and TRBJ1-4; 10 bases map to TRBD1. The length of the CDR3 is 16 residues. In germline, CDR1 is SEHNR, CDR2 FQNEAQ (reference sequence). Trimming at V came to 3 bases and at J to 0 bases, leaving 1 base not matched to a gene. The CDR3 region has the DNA TGTGCCAGCAGCTTCGGGACAGGGGCAACTAATGAAAAACTGTTTTTT. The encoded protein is CASSFGTGATNEKLFF.

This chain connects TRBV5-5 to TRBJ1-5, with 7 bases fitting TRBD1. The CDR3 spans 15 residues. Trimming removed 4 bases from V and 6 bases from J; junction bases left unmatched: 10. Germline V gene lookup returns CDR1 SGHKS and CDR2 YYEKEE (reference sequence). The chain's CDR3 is CASSRLGGGGQPQHF. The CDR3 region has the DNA TGTGCCAGCAGCCGCTTGGGAGGGGGCGGTCAGCCCCAGCATTTT.

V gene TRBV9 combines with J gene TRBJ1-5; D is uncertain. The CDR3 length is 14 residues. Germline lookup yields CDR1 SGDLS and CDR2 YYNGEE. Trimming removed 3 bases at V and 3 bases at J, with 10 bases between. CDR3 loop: CASSDRGDNQPQHF. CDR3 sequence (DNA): TGTGCCAGCAGCGACCGGGGAGACAATCAGCCCCAGCATTTT.

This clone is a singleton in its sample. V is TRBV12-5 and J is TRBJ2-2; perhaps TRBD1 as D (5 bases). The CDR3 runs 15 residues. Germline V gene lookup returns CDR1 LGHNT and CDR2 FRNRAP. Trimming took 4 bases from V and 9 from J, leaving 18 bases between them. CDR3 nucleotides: TGTGCTAGTGGTTCCGGTACCGGACATTCGCGGGAGCTGTTTTTT. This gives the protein CASGSGTGHSRELFF.

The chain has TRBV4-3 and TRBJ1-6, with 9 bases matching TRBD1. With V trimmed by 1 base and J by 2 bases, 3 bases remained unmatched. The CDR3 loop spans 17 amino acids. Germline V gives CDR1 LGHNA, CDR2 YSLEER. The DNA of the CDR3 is TGCGCCAGCAGCCAAGTACAGGGGGCCCCCTATAATTCACCCCTCCACTTT. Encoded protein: CASSQVQGAPYNSPLHF.

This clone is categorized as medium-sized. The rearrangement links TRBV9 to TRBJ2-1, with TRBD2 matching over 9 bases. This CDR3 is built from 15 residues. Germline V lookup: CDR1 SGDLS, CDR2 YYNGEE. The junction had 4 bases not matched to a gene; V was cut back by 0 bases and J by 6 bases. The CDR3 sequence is CASSVDGGRANEQFF. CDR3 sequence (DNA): TGTGCCAGCAGCGTAGATGGCGGGAGGGCCAATGAGCAGTTCTTC.

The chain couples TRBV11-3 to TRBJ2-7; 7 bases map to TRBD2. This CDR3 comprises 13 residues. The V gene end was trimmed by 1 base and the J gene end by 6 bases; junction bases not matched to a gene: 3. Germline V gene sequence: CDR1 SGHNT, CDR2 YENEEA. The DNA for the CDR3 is TGTGCCAGCAGCTTAGGGGAGGGCACCGAGCAGTACTTC. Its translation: CASSLGEGTEQYF.

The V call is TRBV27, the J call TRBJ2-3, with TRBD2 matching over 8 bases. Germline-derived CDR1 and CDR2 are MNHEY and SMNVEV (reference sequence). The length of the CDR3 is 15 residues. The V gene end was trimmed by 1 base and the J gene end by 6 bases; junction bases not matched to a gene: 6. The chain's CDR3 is CASSLFGSGSDTQYF. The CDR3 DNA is TGTGCCAGCAGTTTATTCGGGAGCGGGAGTGATACGCAGTATTTT.